Sequencing of this T cell receptor beta chain was carried out in a study of cytomegalovirus exposure and HLA in healthy donors (dated by TCRdb to between 2016 and 2019). General notes on the study: According to an earlier analysis of 550 to 750 of the donors, roughly 180 million T cells yielded 90 million to 140 million unique TCR beta sequences and around 280 Gb of sequence data. Around 320 gigabases of sequencing data and approximately 93 million unique TCR sequences were included in an early release covering about 620 HLA-typed donors. Of the 398 genotyped donors, 65% to 90% fell in the genetic ancestry cluster associated with self-reported Caucasian donors. The study was designed to test whether signatures of past pathogen exposure could be identified by cataloging public T cell receptors. The T cell repertoires of 670 or so subjects were profiled by immunosequencing and related to cytomegalovirus serostatus. In addition to the first cohort of roughly 670 subjects, a separate validation cohort of 120 different subjects was used. The study combined high-throughput TCR immunosequencing, statistical association of individual TCRs with disease status, and machine learning to predict cytomegalovirus infection status. A later analysis re-examined previously published TCR beta repertoires from about 700 donors and added high-resolution HLA genotyping to investigate patterns of TCR occurrence. Rather than using new phenotypic data, the later analysis identified candidate immune exposures from TCR beta sequences and from how often those sequences occurred across donors. An earlier analysis of more than 450 of the donors used high-throughput TCR beta sequencing to judge whether each TCR beta V gene segment behaved as functional or pseudogenic. Donor age, sex, ethnicity and CMV serostatus were collected together with the repertoire data. In a later genetic analysis, genome-wide SNP genotypes for about three fifths of the roughly 670 donors were used, and that subset was treated as a discovery cohort. All discovery cohort repertoires had been generated using a single sequencing platform. Class I and class II HLA loci were covered by the typing at four-digit resolution. Typing coverage differed by locus: A, B, C, DRB1 and DQB1 were typed in roughly 620-630 donors, DQA1 in 522, DPA1 in 600 to 610, and DPB1 in about 450. Several DR-DQ haplotypes were handled as single units for association and clustering because linkage in the cohort was strong. On average, roughly 200,000 unique TCR beta nucleotide sequences were sequenced per donor among several hundred genotyped donors of the cohort, with about 17% of those sequences being non-productive.

Beyond this particular receptor, the publication reports: It was suggested by the authors that the approach could potentially be generalized to other disease states and immunological phenotypes. In a later analysis, HLA-associated TCR beta chains were found to be more clonally expanded and to have lower generation probabilities than equally common non-associated chains. Most TCR sequences were seen in very few donors, while some public TCRs were found in many individuals. A total of 150 to 200 TCR beta chains were listed by the study as associated with cytomegalovirus. Linkage disequilibrium might explain the correlated functional status among segregating V segments, but an unknown experimental factor could not be excluded. Most CMV-associated TCR beta chains appeared to be HLA-restricted in a later analysis, and the HLA associations seemed to be driven largely by CMV exposure. Immune exposure information for the cohort was limited to CMV serostatus. According to a later analysis, parvovirus B19, influenza, CMV and Epstein-Barr virus appeared linked to several top co-occurrence clusters. A later genetic analysis associated a missense DCLRE1C variant with V-gene and J-gene trimming of TCR beta chains, and an independent cohort replicated the association. In an earlier analysis of more than 450 of the donors, most TCR beta V segments were observed in productive rearrangements about 87% or about 30% of the time, broadly matching IMGT annotations. Specific HLA alleles were associated with roughly 16,000 TCR beta sequences at a false discovery rate of 0.05 in a later analysis. HLA typing was unavailable for some donors at each locus, so association tests used only the typed subset. Sequencing depth was assumed to be roughly uniform across donors in the presence/absence analyses, though that assumption may not hold. A cluster of highly shared sequence variants was judged likely to be a technical artifact of the sequencing pipeline. A few of the identified cytomegalovirus-associated TCR beta chains were confirmed in vitro to be specific for cytomegalovirus antigens. In both the original and validation cohorts, the classifier was reported to diagnose cytomegalovirus status with high specificity and sensitivity. When HLA alleles, especially DR and DQ, strongly co-occurred, TCR associations were difficult to assign to individual alleles. The earlier analysis of about 600 of the donors excluded 15 to 20 rarely observed V segments, including chromosome 9 orphons, because counts were too low. In a later analysis, TCR association rates were found to vary across HLA loci, with the most associated TCRs seen for DRB1 alleles and the fewest for HLA-C alleles. According to a later genetic analysis, donors in an Asian-associated ancestry cluster had fewer N-insertions in productive TCRs than the approximately 710-donor mean. Only TCR beta chains were sequenced in this cohort, and the absence of alpha or paired-chain data limited detectable features. The 87-base-pair reads could not distinguish some IMGT-functional V segments, including TRBV6-2 and TRBV6-3, so those segments were excluded. A further reported finding was that TCR beta sequences accurately predicted the HLA-A and HLA-B alleles for most subjects in the first cohort.

In total, roughly 670 healthy bone marrow donors made up the cohort. At the time of sampling, all cohort members were nominally healthy, though unrecorded immune exposures were likely present. The donor tested CMV seronegative and was one of the 352 seronegative cohort members. Each donor provided a peripheral blood sample, and peripheral blood mononuclear cells were used for TCR beta sequencing. Genomic DNA extraction from the blood cell samples was performed with the Qiagen DNeasy Blood Extraction Kit. Libraries came from the immunoSEQ multiplex PCR assay. The multiplex PCR relied on a mix of 60 forward primers for TCR Vbeta segments and 13 reverse primers for TCR Jbeta segments. The CDR3 region of rearranged TCR beta genes was amplified from genomic DNA by a multiplex PCR assay. On the Illumina HiSeq System, the amplified TCR beta libraries were sequenced as 87-base-pair reads. The paper's processing steps were these. In a later analysis, tens of millions of unique TCR beta chains were counted across the roughly 670 repertoires, and around 11 million of these chains were shared by at least two donors. Raw reads were error-corrected and collapsed into unique sequences by a nearest-neighbor algorithm in which closely related sequences were merged to remove PCR and sequencing errors. CDR3 sequences were aligned to IMGT reference sequences to assign V, D and J gene segments. For a sequence to be retained, at least a six-nucleotide match to both a V gene segment and a J gene segment was required. Rearrangements were classified as productive when the CDR3 lacked stop codons and remained in frame with V and J, and all other rearrangements were classified as non-productive. CDR3 was defined according to IMGT convention as the region running from the second conserved V-encoded cysteine to the conserved J-encoded phenylalanine. In an earlier analysis of 587 of the donors, sequences lacking an unambiguous match to a single V gene segment were excluded. An earlier analysis of several hundred of the donors called V segments functional above 56.7% productive rearrangements and segregating when the between-donor standard deviation exceeded 5%. A statistical classification framework was built for diagnosing cytomegalovirus status from the catalog of TCR beta chain sequences. In a later analysis, V and J genes were assigned by comparing TCR nucleotide sequences against IMGT/GENE-DB human TR gene sequences. Using the TCRdist pipeline, a later analysis assigned CDR3 sequences along with most-parsimonious VDJ recombination scenarios. A later analysis defined each TCR beta chain by its CDR3 amino acid sequence plus V-gene family, and excluded reads lacking a unique V-gene family. In a later analysis, 500 to 650 highly shared, low-generation-probability nucleotide sequences were removed to address suspected cross-contamination and a sequencing artifact. In a later analysis, a clonal expansion index was calculated for each public chain from normalized within-repertoire ranks of inferred template counts. A later analysis computed generation probabilities with a VDJ recombination model fitted to out-of-frame rearrangements, and checked the results against IGoR. In a later analysis, TCR-TCR, TCR-HLA and TCR-CMV co-occurrence was scored with hypergeometric tests, and a repertoire-size bias correction was applied to TCR pairs. A later analysis estimated false discovery rates by permuting HLA or CMV assignments 20 times. A later analysis grouped co-occurring TCRs with DBSCAN, adding TCRdist sequence similarity when clustering within HLA-allele-positive subsets. Co-occurrence clustering excluded repertoires with fewer than 30,000 or more than 120,000 public chains, plus five with anomalous nucleotide sharing. What TCRdb holds here is the immuneACCESS table cut down to in-frame rearrangements. Part of the clones is not present; checked against another copy, under half of the missing clones reflect an unresolved V gene, and the others are unexplained. The DNA was the basis for D and trimming; V, J and clone size are from that table. Counted in this sample were 170,000 or so clones; less than 90% of them appeared once. The ten largest clonotypes hold around 0.37% of the sample.

A remark on this clone: It lacks a known antigen. Per-base qualities were not stored, and no clone one base away is much larger.

CDR1 and CDR2, per the germline V gene (reference sequence), are GTSNPN and SVGIG. V and J are truncated by 0 bases and 4 bases respectively, leaving an intervening sequence of 12 bases. Counted from cysteine to phenylalanine, this CDR3 has 14 amino acids. The CDR3 DNA has 42 bases and is translated from base 1. Sequencing was carried out using PBMCs. This TCR came from a boy aged 2 to 10 in good health and CMV-seronegative. The rearranged segments are TRBV30 and TRBJ1-1; TRBD1 is a possible D gene, resting on 6 matching bases. The CDR3 protein is CAWSVLQGSTEAFF. The DNA reads as follows: TGTGCCTGGAGTGTACTTCAGGGGTCCACTGAAGCTTTCTTT.